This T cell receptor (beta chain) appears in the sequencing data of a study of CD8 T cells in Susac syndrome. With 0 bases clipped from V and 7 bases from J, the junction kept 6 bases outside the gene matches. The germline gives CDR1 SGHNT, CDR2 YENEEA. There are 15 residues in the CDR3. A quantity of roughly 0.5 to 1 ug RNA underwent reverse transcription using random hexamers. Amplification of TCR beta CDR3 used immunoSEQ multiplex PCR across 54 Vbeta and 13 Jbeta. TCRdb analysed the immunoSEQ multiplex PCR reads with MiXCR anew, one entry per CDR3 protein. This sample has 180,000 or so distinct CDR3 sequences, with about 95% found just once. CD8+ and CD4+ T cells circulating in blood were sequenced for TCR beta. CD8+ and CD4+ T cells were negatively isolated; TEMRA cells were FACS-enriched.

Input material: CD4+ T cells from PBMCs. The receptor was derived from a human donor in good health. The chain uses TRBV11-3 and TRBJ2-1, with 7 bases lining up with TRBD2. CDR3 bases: TGTGCCAGCAGCTTAGAAGGGGAGGGCGTAAATGAGCAGTTCTTC. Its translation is CASSLEGEGVNEQFF.